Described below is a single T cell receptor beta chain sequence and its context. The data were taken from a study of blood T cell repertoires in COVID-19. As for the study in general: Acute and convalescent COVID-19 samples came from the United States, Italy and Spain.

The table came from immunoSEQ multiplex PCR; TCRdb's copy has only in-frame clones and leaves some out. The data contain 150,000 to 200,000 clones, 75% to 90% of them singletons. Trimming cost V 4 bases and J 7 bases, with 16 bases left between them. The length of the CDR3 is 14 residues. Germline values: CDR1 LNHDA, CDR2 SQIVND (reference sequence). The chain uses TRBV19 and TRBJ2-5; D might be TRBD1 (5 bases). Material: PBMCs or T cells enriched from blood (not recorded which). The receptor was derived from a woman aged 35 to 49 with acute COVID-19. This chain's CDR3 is CASSTDRGLGTQYF. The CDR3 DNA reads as TGTGCCAGTAGTACCGACAGAGGTCTAGGGACCCAGTACTTC.